This T cell receptor (beta chain) was observed in a study of T cells expressing NK-cell markers. Study-wide points: In more than five donors, dominant CD3+CD56+NKG2C+ clones formed roughly 1.0-7.0% of CD8+ cells.

Template switching by 5'RACE with UMIs generated the TCR beta cDNA. One entry per CDR3 protein, without DNA, is what TCRdb gives after re-calling the 5' RACE reads. Its table lists some 150,000 distinct CDR3 sequences. Regarding this clonotype: Its antigen is undetermined.

Germline V gene lookup returns CDR1 SGHNT and CDR2 YYREEE (reference sequence). The length of the CDR3 is 14 residues. Sequenced: blood T cells: a sorted CD56 or NKG2C T cell subset, CD4+ or CD8+ T cells, or bulk PBMC T cells (not recorded which). The rearrangement joins TRBV5-4 to TRBJ1-1. The source of this sequence is a woman aged 45-60 years in good health. This chain's CDR3 is CASSPGREGTEAFF. Together with reference TRBV5-4 and TRBJ1-1, the CDR3 gives the full variable domain: ETGVTQSPTHLIKTRGQQVTLRCSSQSGHNTVSWYQQALGQGPQFIFQYYREEENGRGNFPPRFSGLQFPNYSSELNVNALELDDSALYLCASSPGREGTEAFFGQGTRLTVV.